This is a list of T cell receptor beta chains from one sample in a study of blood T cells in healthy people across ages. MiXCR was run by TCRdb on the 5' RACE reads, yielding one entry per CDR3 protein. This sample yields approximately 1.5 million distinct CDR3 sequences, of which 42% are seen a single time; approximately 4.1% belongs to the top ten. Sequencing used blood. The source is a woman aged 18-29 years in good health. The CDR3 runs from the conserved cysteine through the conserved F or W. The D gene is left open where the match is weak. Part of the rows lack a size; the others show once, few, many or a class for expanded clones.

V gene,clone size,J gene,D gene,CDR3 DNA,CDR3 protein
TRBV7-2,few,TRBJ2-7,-,TGTGCCAGCAGCTTAGGGGGGTCGCAGCCCATCTACGAGCAGTACTTC,CASSLGGSQPIYEQYF
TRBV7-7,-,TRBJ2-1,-,TGTGCTAGCAGCATAAGACAAGGCACCGGGCAGTTCTTC,CASSIRQGTGQFF
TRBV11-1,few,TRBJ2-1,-,TGTGCCAGCAGCTCCCCAGGGGAAAATGAGCAGTTCTTC,CASSSPGENEQFF
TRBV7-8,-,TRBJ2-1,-,TGTGCCAGCAGCGCGGGGCAATTTAGGAATGAGCAGTTCTTC,CASSAGQFRNEQFF
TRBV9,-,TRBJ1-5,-,TGTGCCAGCAGCGTAGGGACGTCGAATCAGCCCCAGCATTTT,CASSVGTSNQPQHF
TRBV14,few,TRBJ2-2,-,TGTGCCAGCAGCCAAGATTTAGGGGTCAGCACCGGGGAGCTGTTTTTT,CASSQDLGVSTGELFF
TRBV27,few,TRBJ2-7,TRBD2,TGTGCCAGCAGACCCGGACTAGCGGGAACCTACGAGCAGTACTTC,CASRPGLAGTYEQYF
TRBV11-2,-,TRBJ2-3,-,TGTGCCGGCAGCTTAGATTTGGCTCCGGATACGCAGTATTTT,CAGSLDLAPDTQYF
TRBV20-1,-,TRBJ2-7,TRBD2,TGCAGTGCTAGAATCGGCGGGAGGAGCTCCTACGAGCAGTACTTC,CSARIGGRSSYEQYF
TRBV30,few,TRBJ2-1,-,TGTGCCTGGAATGCCGGACTATCCTACAATGAGCAGTTCTTC,CAWNAGLSYNEQFF
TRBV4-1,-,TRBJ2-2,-,TGCGCCAGCAGCCAATCGCTGGGGTCCACCGGGGAGCTGTTTTTT,CASSQSLGSTGELFF
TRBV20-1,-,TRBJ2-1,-,TGCAGTGCTAGGTCCGGAGGCCTGTTCGATGAGCAGTTCTTC,CSARSGGLFDEQFF
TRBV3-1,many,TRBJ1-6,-,TGTGCCAGCAGCCAAGTCAGGAATTCACCCCTCCACTTT,CASSQVRNSPLHF
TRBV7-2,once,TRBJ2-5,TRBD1,TGTGCCAGCAGCCCCCGAACCCGGACAGGGCCCTACAATGAGCAGTACTTC,CASSPRTRTGPYNEQYF
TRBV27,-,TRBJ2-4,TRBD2,TGTGCCAGCAGTTCGAGAGCGGGACGGGTAGCCAAAAACATTCAGTACTTC,CASSSRAGRVAKNIQYF
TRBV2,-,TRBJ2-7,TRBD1,TGTGCCAGCAGGGTCCAGACAGGGAACTACGAGCAGTACTTC,CASRVQTGNYEQYF
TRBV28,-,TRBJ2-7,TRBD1,TGTGCCAGCAGTGCGGACAGGTCCTACGAGCAGTACTTC,CASSADRSYEQYF
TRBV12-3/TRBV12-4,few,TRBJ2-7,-,TGTGCCAGCAGTTTTGTGGGGAACTACGAGCAGTACTTC,CASSFVGNYEQYF
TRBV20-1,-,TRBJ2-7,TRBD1,TGCAGTGCTAGAGACCCCGGGACAGTCTCCTACGAGCAGTACTTC,CSARDPGTVSYEQYF
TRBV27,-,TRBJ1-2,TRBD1,TGTGCCAGCAGTTCCGGACAGGGGCGCATCGACTATGGCTACACCTTC,CASSSGQGRIDYGYTF
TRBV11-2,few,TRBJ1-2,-,TGTGCCAGCAGCTTAGTGGCTCAGGGTGGCACCTTC,CASSLVAQGGTF
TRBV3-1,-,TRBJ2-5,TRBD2,TGTGCCAGCAAACTAGCGGGAGTACAGGAGACCCAGTACTTC,CASKLAGVQETQYF
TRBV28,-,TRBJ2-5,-,TGTGCCAGCAGGACAGGTCTCGTGGAGACCCAGTACTTC,CASRTGLVETQYF
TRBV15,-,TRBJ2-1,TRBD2,TGTGCCACCAGGGGGGGACTAGATGATATCATCTCCTACAATGAGCAGTTCTTC,CATRGGLDDIISYNEQFF
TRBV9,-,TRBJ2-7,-,TGTGCCAGCAGCGTAGCTGTGTTTGGCGAGCAGTACTTC,CASSVAVFGEQYF
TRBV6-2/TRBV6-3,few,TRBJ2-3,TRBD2,TGTGCCAGCAGATTAGCGGGGGGAGGATCTGATACGCAGTATTTT,CASRLAGGGSDTQYF
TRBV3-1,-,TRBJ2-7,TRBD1,TGTGCCAGCAGCCAAGATCGACCCGACAGGACAGGGCACCCCTACGAGCAGTACTTC,CASSQDRPDRTGHPYEQYF
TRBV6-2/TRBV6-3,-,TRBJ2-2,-,TGTGCCAGCAGTTACTTTAAGAACACCGGGGAGCTGTTTTTT,CASSYFKNTGELFF